This TCR beta chain originates from a study of T cells in women clearing cervical HPV infection. Background on the study: Case blood was drawn a median around 140 days after lesion detection. Study outcomes and limitations: Each sample's T-cell count was unknown, possibly confounding richness.

Comments on this clone: Its cognate antigen is unknown. The read ends 3 residues before the CDR3 terminus; that terminus is restored from the germline J gene.

Assay used: immunoSEQ multiplex PCR; TCRdb lists only in-frame clones, some missing. Its clone listing holds fewer than 35,000 clones. Deletions cut 3 bases from V and 7 bases from J, with 14 bases between. Germline CDR1 reads SGHNT; CDR2 reads YYREEE (reference sequence). The CDR3 is 14 residues long. The sequence was collected from a woman between 18 and 70 years old with a cervical HPV16 infection that either progressed to CIN3+ or cleared (not recorded which). Sequenced input: blood buffy coat. This chain joins TRBV5-4 and TRBJ2-1, with D possibly being TRBD2 (5 bases). The sequenced part of the CDR3 DNA is TGTGCCAGCAGCTCCGGGGTTGTAACGAATGAG. Protein: CASSSGVVTNE. The full-length CDR3 reads as CASSSGVVTNEQFF.